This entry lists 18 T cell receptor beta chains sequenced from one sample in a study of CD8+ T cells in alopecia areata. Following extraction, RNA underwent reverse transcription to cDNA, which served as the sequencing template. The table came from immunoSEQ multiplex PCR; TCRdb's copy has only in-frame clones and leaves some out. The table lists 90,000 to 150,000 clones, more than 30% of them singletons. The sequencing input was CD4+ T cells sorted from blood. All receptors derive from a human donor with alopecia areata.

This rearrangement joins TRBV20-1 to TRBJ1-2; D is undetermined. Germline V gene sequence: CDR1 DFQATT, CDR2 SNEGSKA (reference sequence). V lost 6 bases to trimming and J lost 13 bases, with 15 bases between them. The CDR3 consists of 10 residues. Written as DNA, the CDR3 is TGCAGTGCCCACGAGGGCTTCCTCACCTTC. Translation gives CSAHEGFLTF.

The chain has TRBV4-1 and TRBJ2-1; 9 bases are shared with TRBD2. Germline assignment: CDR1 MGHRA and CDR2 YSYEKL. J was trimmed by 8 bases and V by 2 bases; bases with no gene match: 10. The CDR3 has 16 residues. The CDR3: CASSQLIAGVVDEQFF. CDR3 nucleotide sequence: TGCGCCAGCAGCCAACTCATAGCGGGAGTGGTCGATGAGCAGTTCTTC.

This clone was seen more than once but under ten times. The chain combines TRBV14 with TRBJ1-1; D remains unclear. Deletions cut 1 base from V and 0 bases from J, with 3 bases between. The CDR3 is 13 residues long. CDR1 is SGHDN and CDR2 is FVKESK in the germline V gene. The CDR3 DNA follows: TGTGCCAGCAGCCAAGTCTTGAACACTGAAGCTTTCTTT. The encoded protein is CASSQVLNTEAFF.

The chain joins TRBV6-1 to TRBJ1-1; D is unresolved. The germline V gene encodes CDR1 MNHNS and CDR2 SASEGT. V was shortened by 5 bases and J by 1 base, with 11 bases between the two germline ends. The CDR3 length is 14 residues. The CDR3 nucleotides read TGTGCCAGCAGTCCACAGAAGGAGAACACTGAAGCTTTCTTT. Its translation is CASSPQKENTEAFF.

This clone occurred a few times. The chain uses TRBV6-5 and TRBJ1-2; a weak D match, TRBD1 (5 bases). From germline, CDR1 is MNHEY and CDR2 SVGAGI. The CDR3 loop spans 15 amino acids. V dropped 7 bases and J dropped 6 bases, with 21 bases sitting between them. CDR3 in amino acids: CASTPNQRLGDGYTF. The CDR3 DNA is TGTGCCAGCACCCCCAACCAGCGGCTGGGGGATGGCTACACCTTC.

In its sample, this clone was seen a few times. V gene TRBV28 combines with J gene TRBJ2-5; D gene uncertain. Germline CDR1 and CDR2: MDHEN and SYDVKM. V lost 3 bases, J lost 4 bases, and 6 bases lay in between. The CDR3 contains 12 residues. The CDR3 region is CASSFGRETQYF. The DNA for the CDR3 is TGTGCCAGCAGTTTTGGACGAGAGACCCAGTACTTC.

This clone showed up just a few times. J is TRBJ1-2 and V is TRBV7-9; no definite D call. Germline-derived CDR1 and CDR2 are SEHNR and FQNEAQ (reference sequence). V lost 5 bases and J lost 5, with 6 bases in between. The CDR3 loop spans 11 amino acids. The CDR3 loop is CASSLSYGYTF. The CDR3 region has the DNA TGTGCCAGCAGCCTCTCTTATGGCTACACCTTC. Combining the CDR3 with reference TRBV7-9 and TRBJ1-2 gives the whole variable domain DTGVSQNPRHKITKRGQNVTFRCDPISEHNRLYWYRQTLGQGPEFLTYFQNEAQLEKSRLLSDRFSAERPKGSFSTLEIQRTEQGDSAMYLCASSLSYGYTFGSGTRLTVV.

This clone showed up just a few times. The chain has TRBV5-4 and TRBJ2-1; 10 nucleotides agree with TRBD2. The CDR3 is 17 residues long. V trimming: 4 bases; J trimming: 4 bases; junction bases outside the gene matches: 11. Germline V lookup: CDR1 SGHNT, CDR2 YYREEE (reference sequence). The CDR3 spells CASSPQGASGSYNEQFF. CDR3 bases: TGTGCCAGCAGCCCACAAGGGGCTAGCGGGAGTTACAATGAGCAGTTCTTC.

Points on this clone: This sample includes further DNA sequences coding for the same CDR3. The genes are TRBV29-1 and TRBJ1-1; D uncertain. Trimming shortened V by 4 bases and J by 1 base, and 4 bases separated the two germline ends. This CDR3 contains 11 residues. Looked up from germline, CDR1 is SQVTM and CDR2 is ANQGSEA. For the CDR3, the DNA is TGCAGCGTTGCTGAGAACACTGAAGCTTTCTTT. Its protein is CSVAENTEAFF.

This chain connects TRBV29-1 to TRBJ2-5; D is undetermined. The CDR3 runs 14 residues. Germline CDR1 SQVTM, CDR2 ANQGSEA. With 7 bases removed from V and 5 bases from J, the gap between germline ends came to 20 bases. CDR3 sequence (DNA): TGCAGCGCCCTCAGGCAGGCGTCTCGGGAGACCCAGTACTTC. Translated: CSALRQASRETQYF.

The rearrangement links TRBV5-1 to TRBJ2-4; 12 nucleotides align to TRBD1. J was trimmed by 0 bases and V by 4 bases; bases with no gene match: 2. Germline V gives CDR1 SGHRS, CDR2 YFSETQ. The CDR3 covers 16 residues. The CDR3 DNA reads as TGCGCCAGCAGCCGGGACAGGGGGCGAGCCAAAAACATTCAGTACTTC. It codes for CASSRDRGRAKNIQYF.

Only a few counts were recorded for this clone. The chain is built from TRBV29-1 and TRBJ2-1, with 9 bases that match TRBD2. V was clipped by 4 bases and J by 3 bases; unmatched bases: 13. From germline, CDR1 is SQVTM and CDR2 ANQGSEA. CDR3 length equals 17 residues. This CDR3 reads CSVALPGSGSNYNEQFF. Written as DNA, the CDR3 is TGCAGCGTTGCTCTCCCAGGTAGCGGGAGCAACTACAATGAGCAGTTCTTC.

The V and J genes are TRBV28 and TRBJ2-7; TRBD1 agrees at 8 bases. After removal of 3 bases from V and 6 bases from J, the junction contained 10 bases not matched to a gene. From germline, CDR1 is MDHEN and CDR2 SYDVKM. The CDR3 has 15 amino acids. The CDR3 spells CASSFRGTGSGEQYF. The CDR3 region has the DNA TGTGCCAGCAGTTTTCGGGGGACAGGCTCGGGCGAGCAGTACTTC.

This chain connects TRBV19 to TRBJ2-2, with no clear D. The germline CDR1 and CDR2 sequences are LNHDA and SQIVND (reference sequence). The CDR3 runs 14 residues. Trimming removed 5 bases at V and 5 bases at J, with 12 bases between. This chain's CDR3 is CASSSWTETGELFF. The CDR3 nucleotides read TGTGCCAGTAGTTCATGGACGGAGACCGGGGAGCTGTTTTTT.

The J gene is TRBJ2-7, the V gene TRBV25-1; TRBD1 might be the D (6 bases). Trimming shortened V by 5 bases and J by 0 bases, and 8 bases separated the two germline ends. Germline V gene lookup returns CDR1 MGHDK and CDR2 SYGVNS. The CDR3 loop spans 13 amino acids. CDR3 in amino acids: CASSSGVSYEQYF. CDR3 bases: TGTGCCAGCAGTTCAGGGGTCTCCTACGAGCAGTACTTC.

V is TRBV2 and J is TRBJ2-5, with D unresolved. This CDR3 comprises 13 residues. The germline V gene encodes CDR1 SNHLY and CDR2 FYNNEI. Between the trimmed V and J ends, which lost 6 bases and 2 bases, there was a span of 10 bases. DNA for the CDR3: TGTGCCAGCAGGTTGGACGGGCAAGAGACCCAGTACTTC. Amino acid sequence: CASRLDGQETQYF.

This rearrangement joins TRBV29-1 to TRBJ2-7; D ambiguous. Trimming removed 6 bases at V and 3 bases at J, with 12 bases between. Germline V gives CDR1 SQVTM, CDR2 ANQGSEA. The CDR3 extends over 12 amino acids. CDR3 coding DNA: TGCAGCGTCGGGCCGACACGCTACGAGCAGTACTTC. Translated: CSVGPTRYEQYF.

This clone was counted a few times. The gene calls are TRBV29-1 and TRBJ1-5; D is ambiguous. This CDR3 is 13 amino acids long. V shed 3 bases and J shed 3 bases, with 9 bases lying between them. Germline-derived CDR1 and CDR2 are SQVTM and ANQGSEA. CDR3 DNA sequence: TGCAGCGTTGAGGCTGGCCTCAATCAGCCCCAGCATTTT. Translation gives CSVEAGLNQPQHF.